This T cell receptor (beta chain) was found in a study of blood T cell repertoires in COVID-19. About the study: Spain, Italy and the United States supplied samples that represented acute and convalescent COVID-19. In each case, the material was cDNA or gDNA derived from T cells, B-cell-depleted T cells, or PBMCs.

Per the study methods: Researchers report that nucleated cell counts were estimated from reference gene primer amplification. TCRdb's table, derived via immunoSEQ multiplex PCR, lists solely in-frame clones and lacks some. V, J and clone size derive from that table, while D and trimming were established from the DNA sequence. The sample has tens of thousands of clones, roughly 80% seen once. Trimming took 0 bases from V and 11 from J, leaving 13 bases between them. CDR1 is MNHEY, CDR2 SVGAGI, per germline. The CDR3 runs to 13 residues. This chain links TRBV6-5 with TRBJ1-1; possible D gene TRBD1, 6 bases. The sequenced material came from peripheral blood. This clonotype was sampled from a woman aged 70-85 years with acute or convalescent COVID-19. CDR3 amino acids: CASSYSVGGIAFF. The DNA for the CDR3 is TGTGCCAGCAGTTACTCGGTAGGGGGTATTGCTTTCTTT.